These 24 T cell receptor beta chains share one sample of origin, sequenced in a study of T cell clones after liver transplantation. Here immunoSEQ multiplex PCR was the method, and the copy in TCRdb shows in-frame clones only, minus some. Of around 100,000 clones listed, roughly 80% are singletons. Specimen: CD4+ T cells from blood, collected before liver transplant. These receptors were collected from a human donor who received a liver transplant.

The chain has TRBV1 and TRBJ1-5; the table's D call, TRBD1, has no DNA check behind it. TRBV1 is listed as a pseudogene. CDR3 length: 21 amino acids. CDR3 in DNA: TGCACCAGCAGCCCTTCTGGAGCACCGGCAGGGGAGCGCTATAGCAATCAGCCCCAGCATTTT. Translating gives CTSSPSGAPAGERYSNQPQHF.

The table lists this clone with a count of one. The J gene is TRBJ1-5, the V gene TRBV19, with a possible D match to TRBD1 (5 bases). Germline CDR1 is LNHDA and CDR2 is SQIVND (reference sequence). The CDR3 runs to 14 residues. V was pared by 5 bases and J by 5 bases, with 13 bases between. CDR3 region: CASSSRQTYQPQHF. The CDR3 DNA reads as TGTGCCAGTAGTTCCCGACAGACCTATCAGCCCCAGCATTTT.

The chain is built from TRBV5-1 and TRBJ1-1; D possibly corresponds to TRBD1 (5 bases). V lost 4 bases and J lost 1, with 8 bases in between. Per the germline V gene, CDR1 is SGHRS and CDR2 is YFSETQ. CDR3 length equals 13 residues. The CDR3 spells CASSMTANTEAFF. In DNA form, the CDR3 reads TGCGCCAGCAGCATGACAGCGAACACTGAAGCTTTCTTT. Variable domain in full (rest from reference TRBV5-1 and TRBJ1-1): KAGVTQTPRYLIKTRGQQVTLSCSPISGHRSVSWYQQTPGQGLQFLFEYFSETQRNKGNFPGRFSGRQFSNSRSEMNVSTLELGDSALYLCASSMTANTEAFFGQGTRLTVV.

This chain joins TRBV2 and TRBJ1-4; 8 bases map to TRBD1. CDR1 SNHLY and CDR2 FYNNEI come from the germline V gene. V lost 6 bases to trimming and J lost 4 bases; unmatched junction nucleotides: 7. The CDR3 contains 15 residues. The DNA of the CDR3 is TGTGCCAGCAGGGGTTGGACAGGGCTTAATGAAAAACTGTTTTTT. Its protein is CASRGWTGLNEKLFF.

This clone showed up just a few times. The sample has other DNA sequences that encode this CDR3 too. The chain has TRBV11-2 and TRBJ1-1; D call uncertain. This CDR3 comprises 13 residues. V was shortened by 1 base and J by 4 bases, with 7 bases between the two germline ends. The germline V gene encodes CDR1 SGHAT and CDR2 FQNNGV. In nucleotides, the CDR3 is TGTGCCAGCAGCTTAGGGCTCGCCACTGAAGCTTTCTTT. It specifies CASSLGLATEAFF.

The chain carries TRBV25-1 and TRBJ2-7; TRBD1 aligns across 10 bases. This CDR3 has 14 residues. CDR1 and CDR2 (germline): MGHDK, SYGVNS. Trimming took 8 bases from V and 2 from J; bases not matched to a gene: 6. The CDR3 DNA reads TGTGCCAGCGCAAGACAGGGGGCCCCCTACGAGCAGTACTTC. Its protein product is CASARQGAPYEQYF.

This clone was picked up one time. This chain connects TRBV25-1 to TRBJ1-1; D remains ambiguous. V shed 0 bases and J shed 7 bases, with 3 bases lying between them. This CDR3 has 11 amino acids. Germline V lookup: CDR1 MGHDK, CDR2 SYGVNS. DNA of the CDR3: TGTGCCAGCAGTGAATACTTTGAAGCTTTCTTT. Its protein product is CASSEYFEAFF.

This clone has more than one count but fewer than ten. The chain has TRBV6-5 and TRBJ2-7, with D perhaps matching TRBD2 (6 bases). Trimming took off 6 bases at V and 2 bases at J, with 17 bases between the two ends. The V gene's germline CDR1 is MNHEY and CDR2 SVGAGI. This CDR3 is 15 amino acids long. CDR3 in amino acids: CASSSPGTPTYEQYF. The CDR3 region has the DNA TGTGCCAGCAGCTCCCCTGGGACTCCTACCTACGAGCAGTACTTC.

J is TRBJ2-3 and V is TRBV5-6; D ambiguous. Trimming removed 2 bases from V and 1 base from J, with 11 bases in between. Germline CDR1 reads SGHDT; CDR2 reads YYEEEE. The CDR3 totals 15 residues. CDR3 DNA: TGTGCCAGCAGCTTTCGTTCAACAGGCACAGATACGCAGTATTTT. Protein: CASSFRSTGTDTQYF.

This clone was observed a few times. The chain combines TRBV4-1 with TRBJ1-2; D call uncertain. The CDR3 has 12 residues. Germline lookup yields CDR1 MGHRA and CDR2 YSYEKL. V gave up 2 bases and J gave up 5 bases, with 6 bases separating them. The CDR3 region is CASSQREYGYTF. CDR3 DNA: TGCGCCAGCAGCCAAAGGGAGTATGGCTACACCTTC.

The chain employs TRBV5-1 and TRBJ1-5, with a tentative D call TRBD1 (5 bases). Between the trimmed V and J ends, which lost 0 bases and 3 bases, there was a span of 10 bases. This CDR3 is 15 amino acids long. Germline V gene sequence: CDR1 SGHRS, CDR2 YFSETQ. In nucleotides, the CDR3 is TGCGCCAGCAGCTTGGCGGGACTGAACAATCAGCCCCAGCATTTT. Translated: CASSLAGLNNQPQHF. The full variable domain, rest sourced from reference TRBV5-1 and TRBJ1-5, is KAGVTQTPRYLIKTRGQQVTLSCSPISGHRSVSWYQQTPGQGLQFLFEYFSETQRNKGNFPGRFSGRQFSNSRSEMNVSTLELGDSALYLCASSLAGLNNQPQHFGDGTRLSIL.

V and J are TRBV6-4 and TRBJ2-1; 8 bases line up with TRBD2. The CDR3 contains 15 residues. Losses at the gene ends were 3 bases for V and 5 bases for J; bases not matched to a gene: 6. Germline CDR1 MRHNA, CDR2 SNTAGT. CDR3: CASSENSGINNEQFF. CDR3 sequence (DNA): TGTGCCAGCAGTGAGAATAGCGGGATTAACAATGAGCAGTTCTTC.

The chain employs TRBV30 and TRBJ1-5; 9 positions agree with TRBD1. This CDR3 has 14 residues. From germline, CDR1 is GTSNPN and CDR2 SVGIG (reference sequence). V was clipped by 5 bases and J by 3 bases; unmatched bases: 5. CDR3 amino acids: CAWGGQGNNQPQHF. CDR3 bases: TGTGCCTGGGGGGGACAGGGAAACAATCAGCCCCAGCATTTT.

The sample holds many counts of this clone. This chain connects TRBV4-2 to TRBJ2-7; 9 nucleotides align to TRBD2. This CDR3 comprises 16 residues. The V and J ends lost 0 bases and 2 bases, in that order; junction bases with no gene match: 5. Germline V gene data show CDR1 as LGHNA and CDR2 as YNFKEQ. CDR3 amino acids: CASSQETSGLTYEQYF. CDR3 in DNA: TGTGCCAGCAGCCAAGAGACTAGCGGCCTAACCTACGAGCAGTACTTC.

V and J are TRBV9 and TRBJ1-1; possibly TRBD1 for D (5 bases). The CDR3 is 15 amino acids. Between the trimmed V and J ends, which lost 3 bases and 1 base, there was a span of 13 bases. Germline CDR1 and CDR2: SGDLS and YYNGEE. The CDR3 DNA follows: TGTGCCAGCAGCGAGACGTGGGGGAGGAACACTGAAGCTTTCTTT. Amino acids: CASSETWGRNTEAFF.

DNA for the CDR3: TGTGCCAGCAGTCAGATGGACAGGGGATATAATTCACCCCTCCACTTT. Protein sequence: CASSQMDRGYNSPLHF. This chain uses TRBV2 with TRBJ1-6; 9 nucleotides line up with TRBD1. Germline CDR1 is SNHLY and CDR2 is FYNNEI. Trimming removed 5 bases from V and 4 bases from J; junction bases left unmatched: 6. This CDR3 region has 16 residues.

The CDR3 is CASTSGGQVSSYEQYF. In nucleotides, the CDR3 is TGTGCCAGCACCTCTGGGGGACAGGTGAGCTCCTACGAGCAGTACTTC. The chain couples TRBV27 to TRBJ2-7; 8 bases fit TRBD1. J gave up 0 bases and V 7 bases, and 11 bases lay outside the gene matches. Germline V lookup: CDR1 MNHEY, CDR2 SMNVEV (reference sequence). This CDR3 contains 16 residues.

DNA for the CDR3: TGTGCCAGTAGTCCAGGGACTAGCGGACGGTTAGGCAATGAGCAGTTCTTC. Residues: CASSPGTSGRLGNEQFF. V is TRBV19 and J is TRBJ2-1; 11 bases map to TRBD2. V was clipped by 5 bases and J by 6 bases; unmatched bases: 12. The CDR3 loop spans 17 amino acids. CDR1 is LNHDA, CDR2 SQIVND, per germline (reference sequence).

The chain is built from TRBV28 and TRBJ2-5, with 9 positions matching TRBD1. Germline V gives CDR1 MDHEN, CDR2 SYDVKM. The CDR3 runs 15 residues. The V segment lost 4 bases and the J segment 5 bases; nucleotides outside the gene matches: 8. The CDR3 reads CASSSGQGLQETQYF. The CDR3 nucleotides are TGTGCCAGCAGTTCCGGACAGGGGCTTCAGGAGACCCAGTACTTC.

CDR3: CSVGLSRNTEAFF. In DNA form, the CDR3 reads TGCAGCGTTGGTCTGTCGAGGAACACTGAAGCTTTCTTT. The rearrangement joins TRBV29-1 to TRBJ1-1, with unresolved D. Trimming stripped 4 bases from V and 1 base from J, with 10 bases between. The CDR3 runs 13 residues. Germline V gene data show CDR1 as SQVTM and CDR2 as ANQGSEA.

The J gene is TRBJ1-1, the V gene TRBV18; D remains ambiguous. Per germline, CDR1 KGHSH and CDR2 LQKENI. Trimming left V 6 bases short and J 4 bases short, with 12 bases between. The length of the CDR3 is 13 residues. The CDR3 is CASSSARGTEAFF. For the CDR3, the DNA is TGTGCCAGCTCCTCCGCCCGGGGCACTGAAGCTTTCTTT.

V and J are TRBV15 and TRBJ2-5; a possible D gene is TRBD1 (6 bases). Trimming took off 6 bases at V and 5 bases at J, with 19 bases between the two ends. Looked up from germline, CDR1 is LNHNV and CDR2 is YYDKDF (reference sequence). This CDR3 spans 15 amino acids. The CDR3 is CATRIDRTPVETQYF. The CDR3 DNA follows: TGTGCCACCAGGATCGACAGGACTCCTGTGGAGACCCAGTACTTC. Variable domain in full (rest from reference TRBV15 and TRBJ2-5): DAMVIQNPRYQVTQFGKPVTLSCSQTLNHNVMYWYQQKSSQAPKLLFHYYDKDFNNEADTPDNFQSRRPNTSFCFLDIRSPGLGDTAMYLCATRIDRTPVETQYFGPGTRLLVL.

This chain joins TRBV2 and TRBJ2-1, with D tentatively TRBD1 (5 bases). The CDR3 covers 15 residues. Trimming shortened V by 0 bases and J by 6 bases, and 12 bases separated the two germline ends. Germline values: CDR1 SNHLY, CDR2 FYNNEI. DNA for the CDR3: TGTGCCAGCAGTGAAGCGGCAGGGCTTGCCAATGAGCAGTTCTTC. Amino acid sequence: CASSEAAGLANEQFF.

The chain carries TRBV11-2 and TRBJ2-1; 9 nucleotides line up with TRBD2. V was clipped by 0 bases and J by 6 bases; unmatched bases: 3. Germline assignment: CDR1 SGHAT and CDR2 FQNNGV. The CDR3 is 15 amino acids. The CDR3 sequence: CASSLDPAGGNEQFF. Here the CDR3 DNA reads TGTGCCAGCAGCTTAGACCCAGCGGGGGGCAATGAGCAGTTCTTC. Filled out from reference TRBV11-2 and TRBJ2-1, the complete variable domain reads EAGVAQSPRYKIIEKRQSVAFWCNPISGHATLYWYQQILGQGPKLLIQFQNNGVVDDSQLPKDRFSAERLKGVDSTLKIQPAKLEDSAVYLCASSLDPAGGNEQFFGPGTRLTVL.